The sequence of this T cell receptor beta chain was determined in a study of cytomegalovirus exposure and HLA in healthy donors. Study-level points and caveats: In a later analysis, approximately 15,000 TCR beta sequences were associated with HLA alleles at 0.05 false discovery rate.

The PCR made use of 60 Vbeta and 13 Jbeta primers. Using immunoSEQ multiplex PCR, the repertoire was profiled, and TCRdb retains in-frame clones only, with some absent. The sample lists about 140,000 clones, more than 75% seen once, with about 3.1% in the top ten. CDR1 is MDHEN, CDR2 SYDVKM, per germline. V was shortened by 6 bases and J by 3 bases, with 19 bases between the two germline ends. The CDR3 sequence is 16 residues long. As to this clone: Its antigen is unidentified.

This clonotype was sampled from a female donor in good health and CMV-seronegative. Input material: PBMCs. The V gene is TRBV28, the J gene TRBJ2-3; possible D gene TRBD1, 5 bases. CDR3 nucleotide sequence: TGTGCCAGCAGCCAAGCATGGGGCGGAGATACAGATACGCAGTATTTT. This gives the protein CASSQAWGGDTDTQYF.